The clone carrying this T cell receptor (beta chain) was counted between two and nine times. The J segment lost 4 bases and the V segment lost 5 bases, leaving 4 bases of the junction unmatched. CDR3 length: 16 residues. The germline V gene encodes CDR1 MNHNY and CDR2 SVGAGI (reference sequence). This sample was taken from a study of blood T cell repertoires in COVID-19. Study information: COVID-19 samples, acute and convalescent, were from the United States, Italy and Spain. T cells, B-cell-depleted T cells, or PBMCs supplied cDNA or gDNA.

Original data processing: From reference gene primer amplification, estimates of nucleated cell counts were derived. Profiled with immunoSEQ multiplex PCR; TCRdb holds only in-frame clones, not every one. Clone size and the V and J calls come from that table; the DNA yielded D and trimming. This sample has some 150,000 clones, with just under 85% found just once. This receptor was identified in a woman aged 55 to 70 with acute or convalescent COVID-19. The sequencing input was peripheral blood. The genes are TRBV6-6 and TRBJ2-3; 15 nucleotides match TRBD2. CDR3 DNA: TGTGCCAGCAGTATCGGACTAGCGGGGGGGGCAGATACGCAGTATTTT. Protein: CASSIGLAGGADTQYF.